This T cell receptor beta chain was captured in a study of blood T cell repertoires in COVID-19. Participant age was roughly 18 to 100 years, and participants resided in fewer than 25 US areas. CDR1 and CDR2 (germline): KGHSH, LQKENI. V lost 3 bases and J lost 3, with 12 bases in between. The CDR3 has 14 amino acids. This clone appeared once. Method: immunoSEQ multiplex PCR; TCRdb's copy keeps in-frame clones and lacks some. Here the sample spans some 460,000 clones, 70% to 90% being singletons. The gene calls are TRBV18 and TRBJ2-7, with unresolved D. Sample: PBMCs or T cells enriched from blood (not recorded which). The TCR comes from a young woman with acute COVID-19. CDR3 coding DNA: TGTGCCAGCTCACCTCCCCTATTCGTCTACGAGCAGTACTTC. It yields the protein CASSPPLFVYEQYF. Using reference TRBV18 and TRBJ2-7 for the parts outside the CDR3, the full variable domain is NAGVMQNPRHLVRRRGQEARLRCSPMKGHSHVYWYRQLPEEGLKFMVYLQKENIIDESGMPKERFSAEFPKEGPSILRIQQVVRGDSAAYFCASSPPLFVYEQYFGPGTRLTVT.